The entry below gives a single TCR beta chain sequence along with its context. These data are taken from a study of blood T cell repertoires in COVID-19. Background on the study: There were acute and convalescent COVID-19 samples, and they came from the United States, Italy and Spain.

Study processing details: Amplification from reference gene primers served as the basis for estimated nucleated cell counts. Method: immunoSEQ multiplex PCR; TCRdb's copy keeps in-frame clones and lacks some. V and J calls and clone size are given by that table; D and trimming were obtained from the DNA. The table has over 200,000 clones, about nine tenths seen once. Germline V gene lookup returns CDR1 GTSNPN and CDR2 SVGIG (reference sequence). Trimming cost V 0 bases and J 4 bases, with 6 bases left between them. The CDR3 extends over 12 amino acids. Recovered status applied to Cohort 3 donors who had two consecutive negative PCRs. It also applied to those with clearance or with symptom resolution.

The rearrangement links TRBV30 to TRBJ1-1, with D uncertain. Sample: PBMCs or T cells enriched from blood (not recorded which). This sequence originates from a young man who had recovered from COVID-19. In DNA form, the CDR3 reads TGTGCCTGGAGTGTAGCGGGCACTGAAGCTTTCTTT. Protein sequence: CAWSVAGTEAFF.